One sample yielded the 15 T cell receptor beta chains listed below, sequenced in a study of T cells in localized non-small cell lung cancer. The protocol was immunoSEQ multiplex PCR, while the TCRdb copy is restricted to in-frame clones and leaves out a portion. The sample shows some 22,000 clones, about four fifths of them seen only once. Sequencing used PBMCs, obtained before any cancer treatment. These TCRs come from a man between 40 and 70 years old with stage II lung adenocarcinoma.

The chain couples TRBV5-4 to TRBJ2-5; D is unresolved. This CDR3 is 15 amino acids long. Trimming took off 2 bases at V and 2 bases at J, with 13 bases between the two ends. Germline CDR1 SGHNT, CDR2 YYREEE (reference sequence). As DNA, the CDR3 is TGTGCCAGCAGCTTTGATAGTGGCCCACAAGAGACCCAGTACTTC. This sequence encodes CASSFDSGPQETQYF.

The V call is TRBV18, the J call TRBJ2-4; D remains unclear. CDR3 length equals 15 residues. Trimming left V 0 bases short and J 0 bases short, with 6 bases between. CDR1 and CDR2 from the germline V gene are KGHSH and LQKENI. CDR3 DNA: TGTGCCAGCTCACCACCGGCAGTAGCCAAAAACATTCAGTACTTC. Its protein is CASSPPAVAKNIQYF.

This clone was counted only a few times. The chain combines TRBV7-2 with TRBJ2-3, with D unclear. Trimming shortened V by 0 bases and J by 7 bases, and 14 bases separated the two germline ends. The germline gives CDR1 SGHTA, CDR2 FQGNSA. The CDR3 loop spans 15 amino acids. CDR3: CASSLARDLVNTQYF. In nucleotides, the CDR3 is TGTGCCAGCAGCTTAGCCCGCGACTTGGTTAATACGCAGTATTTT.

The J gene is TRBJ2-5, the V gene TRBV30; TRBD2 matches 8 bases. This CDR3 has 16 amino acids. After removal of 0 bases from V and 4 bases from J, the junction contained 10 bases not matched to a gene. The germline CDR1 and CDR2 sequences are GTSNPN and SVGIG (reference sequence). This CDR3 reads CAWSVGSSGYGETQYF. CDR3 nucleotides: TGTGCCTGGAGTGTAGGATCTAGCGGGTACGGAGAGACCCAGTACTTC.

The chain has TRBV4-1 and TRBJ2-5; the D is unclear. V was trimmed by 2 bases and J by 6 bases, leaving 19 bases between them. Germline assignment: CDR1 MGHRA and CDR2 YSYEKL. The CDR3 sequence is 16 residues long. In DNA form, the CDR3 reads TGCGCCAGCAGCCAAATCCCCGACACGCGCGATCAGACCCAGTACTTC. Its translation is CASSQIPDTRDQTQYF.

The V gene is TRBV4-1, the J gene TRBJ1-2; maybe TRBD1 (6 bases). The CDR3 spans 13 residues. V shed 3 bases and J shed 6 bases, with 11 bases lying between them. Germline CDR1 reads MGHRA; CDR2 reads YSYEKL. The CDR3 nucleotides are TGCGCCAGCAGCCACCTCCCAGGGGATGGCTACACCTTC. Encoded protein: CASSHLPGDGYTF.

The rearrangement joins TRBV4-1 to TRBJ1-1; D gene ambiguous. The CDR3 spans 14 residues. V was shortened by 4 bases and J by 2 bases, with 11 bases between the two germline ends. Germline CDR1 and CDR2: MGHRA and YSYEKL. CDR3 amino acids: CASSRRYQNTEAFF. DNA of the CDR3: TGCGCCAGCAGCCGCCGGTACCAAAACACTGAAGCTTTCTTT.

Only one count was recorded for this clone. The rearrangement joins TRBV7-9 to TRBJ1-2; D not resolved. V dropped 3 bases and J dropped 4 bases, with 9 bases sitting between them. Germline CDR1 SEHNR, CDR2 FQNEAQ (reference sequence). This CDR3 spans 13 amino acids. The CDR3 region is CASSFSDPYGYTF. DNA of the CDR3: TGTGCCAGCAGCTTCAGCGATCCCTATGGCTACACCTTC.

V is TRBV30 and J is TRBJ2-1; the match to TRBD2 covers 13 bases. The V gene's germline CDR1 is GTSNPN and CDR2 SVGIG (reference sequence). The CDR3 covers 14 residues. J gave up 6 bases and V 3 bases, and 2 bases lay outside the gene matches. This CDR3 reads CAWRWTSGSNEQFF. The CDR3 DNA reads TGTGCCTGGAGGTGGACTAGCGGGAGCAATGAGCAGTTCTTC.

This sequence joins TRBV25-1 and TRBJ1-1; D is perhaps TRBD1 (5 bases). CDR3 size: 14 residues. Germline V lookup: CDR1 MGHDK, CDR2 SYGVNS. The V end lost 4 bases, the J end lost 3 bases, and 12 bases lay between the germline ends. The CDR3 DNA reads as TGTGCCAGCAGTGGCCACAGAGGGGACACTGAAGCTTTCTTT. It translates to CASSGHRGDTEAFF.

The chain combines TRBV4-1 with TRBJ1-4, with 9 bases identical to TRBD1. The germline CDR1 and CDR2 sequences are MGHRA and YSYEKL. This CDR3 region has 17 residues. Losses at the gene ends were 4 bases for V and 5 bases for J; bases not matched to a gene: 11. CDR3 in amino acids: CASSPGTGLIVNEKLFF. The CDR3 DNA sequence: TGCGCCAGCAGCCCTGGGACAGGGTTGATAGTAAATGAAAAACTGTTTTTT.

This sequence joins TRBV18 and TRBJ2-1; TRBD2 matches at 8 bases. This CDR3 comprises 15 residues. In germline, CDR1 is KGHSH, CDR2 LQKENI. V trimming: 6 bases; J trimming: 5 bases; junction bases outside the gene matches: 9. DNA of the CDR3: TGTGCCAGCTCTCGTACTAGCGGCCCTGACAATGAGCAGTTCTTC. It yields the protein CASSRTSGPDNEQFF.

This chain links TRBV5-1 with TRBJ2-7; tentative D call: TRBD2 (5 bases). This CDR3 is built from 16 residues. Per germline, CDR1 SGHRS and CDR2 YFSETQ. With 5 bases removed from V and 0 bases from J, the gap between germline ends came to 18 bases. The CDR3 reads CASRHGSGSASYEQYF. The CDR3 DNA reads TGCGCCAGCAGACATGGCAGCGGCTCAGCCTCCTACGAGCAGTACTTC.

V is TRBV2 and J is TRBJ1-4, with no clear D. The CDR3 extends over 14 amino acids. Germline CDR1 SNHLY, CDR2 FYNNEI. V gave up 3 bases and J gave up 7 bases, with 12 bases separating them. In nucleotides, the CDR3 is TGTGCCAGCAGTGATAGTAGGCGAGGTGAAAAACTGTTTTTT. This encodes CASSDSRRGEKLFF.

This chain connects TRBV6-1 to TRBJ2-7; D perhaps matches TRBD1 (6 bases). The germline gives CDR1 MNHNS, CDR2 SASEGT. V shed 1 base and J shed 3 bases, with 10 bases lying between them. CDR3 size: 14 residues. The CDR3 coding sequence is TGTGCCAGCAGTGAAGACAGGGCCAACTACGAGCAGTACTTC. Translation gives CASSEDRANYEQYF.